These 2 T cell receptor beta chains came from one sample sequenced in a study of monozygotic twins with inflammatory bowel disease. Using the 5' RACE reads, TCRdb records one entry per CDR3 protein without DNA. The sample table includes roughly 330,000 distinct CDR3 sequences. Sample: blood. These receptors all stem from a human donor with ulcerative colitis or Crohn's disease, or a healthy co-twin of an affected twin (not recorded which).

The chain has TRBV10-3 and TRBJ2-5; the TCRdb call, TRBD1, lacks DNA for checking. Germline CDR1 reads ENHRY; CDR2 reads SYGVKD. The CDR3 has 16 amino acids. The CDR3 here is CATRAGYNRPQETQYF.

The rearrangement links TRBV19 to TRBJ1-2. The CDR3 sequence is 17 residues long. From germline, CDR1 is LNHDA and CDR2 SQIVND (reference sequence). The CDR3 loop reads CASRSLPLGGLGYGYTF.